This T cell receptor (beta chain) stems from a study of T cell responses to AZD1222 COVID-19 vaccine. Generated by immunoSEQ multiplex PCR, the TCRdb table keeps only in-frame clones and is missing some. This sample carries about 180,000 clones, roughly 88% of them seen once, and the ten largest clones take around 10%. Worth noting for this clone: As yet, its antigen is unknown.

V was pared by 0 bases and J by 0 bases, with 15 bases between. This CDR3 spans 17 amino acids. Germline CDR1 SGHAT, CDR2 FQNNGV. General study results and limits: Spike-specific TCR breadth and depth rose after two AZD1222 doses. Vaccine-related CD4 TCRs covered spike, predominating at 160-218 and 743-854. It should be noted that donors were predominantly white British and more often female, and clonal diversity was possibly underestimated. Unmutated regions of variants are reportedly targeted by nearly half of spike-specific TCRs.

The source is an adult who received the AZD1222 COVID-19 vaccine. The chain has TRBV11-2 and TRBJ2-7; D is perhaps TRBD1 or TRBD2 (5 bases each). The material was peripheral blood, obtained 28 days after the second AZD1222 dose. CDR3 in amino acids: CASSLDLGTPSSYEQYF. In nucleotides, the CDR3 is TGTGCCAGCAGCTTAGATCTTGGGACCCCTAGCTCCTACGAGCAGTACTTC.